These T cell receptor beta chains were read from a single sample in a study of blood T cell repertoires in COVID-19. Assay used: immunoSEQ multiplex PCR; TCRdb lists only in-frame clones, some missing. Of fewer than 250,000 clones listed, approximately 78% are singletons. Sequencing was done on a sample of peripheral blood. Every receptor here comes from a woman aged 80 or over with acute or convalescent COVID-19. The CDR3 runs from the conserved cysteine through the conserved F or W. A D gene is named only where the DNA matches it firmly. Not every row has a clone size; where given, it reads once, few, many or a size class.

j_call	v_call	d_call	clone_size	cdr3_nt	cdr3_aa
TRBJ2-2	TRBV5-1	TRBD2	once	TGCGCCAGCAGCTTCCGAGCGGGAGCTGCCGGGGAGCTGTTTTTT	CASSFRAGAAGELFF
TRBJ1-2	TRBV25-1	TRBD1	few	TGTGCCAGCAGTGAAAGAAGCCGGGCGACAGGGTTAGAGGATGGCTACACCTTC	CASSERSRATGLEDGYTF
TRBJ2-7	TRBV15	TRBD1	.	TGTGCCACCAGCAACGGACAGGGCTACTACTACGAGCAGTACTTC	CATSNGQGYYYEQYF
TRBJ2-3	TRBV3-1/TRBV3-2	TRBD1	few	TGTGCCAGCAGCCGTCGACAGGGGGTGACAGATACGCAGTATTTT	CASSRRQGVTDTQYF
TRBJ1-5	TRBV18	TRBD1	.	TGTGCCAGCTCACCTTCTGTTCAGGGGGCTCAGCCCCAGCATTTT	CASSPSVQGAQPQHF
TRBJ1-1	TRBV10-3	TRBD1	.	TGTGCCATCAGTGATCCTGGACAGGGGTACTCTGAAGCTTTCTTT	CAISDPGQGYSEAFF
TRBJ1-1	TRBV5-1	.	once	TGCGCCAGCAATAGGGAGACCGTGAACACTGAAGCTTTCTTT	CASNRETVNTEAFF
TRBJ2-3	TRBV5-4	TRBD2	.	TGTGCCAGCAGCCCGGGACTAGGAGTTTACCCAGATACGCAGTATTTT	CASSPGLGVYPDTQYF
TRBJ2-7	TRBV27	.	few	TGTGCCAGCAACCCGGGGGTTCCCGGCTCCTACGAGCAGTACTTC	CASNPGVPGSYEQYF
TRBJ2-1	TRBV30	TRBD2	.	TGTGCCTGGAGTGGAGGGACTAGTGACAATGAGCAGTTCTTC	CAWSGGTSDNEQFF
TRBJ2-7	TRBV27	TRBD1	.	TGTGCCAGCAGCCCAAGGACAGGGATGGTCTACGAGCAGTACTTC	CASSPRTGMVYEQYF
TRBJ1-4	TRBV4-2	.	.	TGTGCCAGCAGCCAAGAAGGCGGGTCTAATGAAAAACTGTTTTTT	CASSQEGGSNEKLFF
TRBJ1-2	TRBV2	.	once	TGTGCCAGCAGACAGCAATATGGCTACACCTTC	CASRQQYGYTF
TRBJ1-1	TRBV10-1	.	.	TGCGCCAGCCGGGATGAAGCTTTCTTT	CASRDEAFF
TRBJ2-3	TRBV10-1	TRBD2	.	TGCGCCAGCAGTGAGTCGCTAGCGGGAGGGCCGTTCCCAGATACGCAGTATTTT	CASSESLAGGPFPDTQYF
TRBJ1-2	TRBV7-9	TRBD1	.	TGTGCCAGCCGTCCCCAAGGGGGCAACTATGGCTACACCTTC	CASRPQGGNYGYTF
TRBJ2-5	TRBV4-3	.	.	TGCGCCAGCAGCCGGTTACTAGGTCTAAAAGAGACCCAGTACTTC	CASSRLLGLKETQYF
TRBJ2-4	TRBV14	TRBD2	.	TGTGCCAGCAGCCAAGTAAGTGGGCACTGGGCTAGCGGGGGGGCCAAAAACATTCAGTACTTC	CASSQVSGHWASGGAKNIQYF
TRBJ1-4	TRBV2	.	.	TGTGCCAGCACCATACAGGGCCTTGGAAATGAAAAACTGTTTTTT	CASTIQGLGNEKLFF
TRBJ2-3	TRBV5-1	.	.	TGCGCCAGCAGCCCGGGTACAGGGATGCTAGATACGCAGTATTTT	CASSPGTGMLDTQYF
TRBJ2-2	TRBV10-3	.	.	TGTGCCATCAGTGAGTGGCAGGACACCGGGGAGCTGTTTTTT	CAISEWQDTGELFF
TRBJ1-6	TRBV28	.	.	TGTGCCAGCAGTATCCCAGGACAGCTGTGGGCTCCCCTCCACTTT	CASSIPGQLWAPLHF
TRBJ1-4	TRBV2	.	.	TGTGCCAGCTCGGGACTTAATGAAAAACTGTTTTTT	CASSGLNEKLFF
TRBJ2-3	TRBV15	.	.	TGTGCCACCAGCAGAGATAGTCTGGGCGCAGATACGCAGTATTTT	CATSRDSLGADTQYF
TRBJ2-1	TRBV24-1	TRBD1	.	TGTGCCACCAGTGATCCATCAACGGGACAGGGGGCTTGGAATGAGCAGTTCTTC	CATSDPSTGQGAWNEQFF
TRBJ1-4	TRBV20-1	.	once	TGCAGTGCTAGTCACGCGGGGAGAAAACTGTTTTTT	CSASHAGRKLFF
TRBJ1-1	TRBV7-9	TRBD1	.	TGTGCCAGCAGCTTAGGGACAGGGCGGGCTTTCTTT	CASSLGTGRAFF
TRBJ1-1	TRBV6-4	.	few	TGTGCCAGCAGTCCCTCTCAGGGGAACACTGAAGCTTTCTTT	CASSPSQGNTEAFF
TRBJ2-7	TRBV5-1	.	.	TGCGCCAGCAGCTTGACTATAAATTCCCACGAGCAGTACTTC	CASSLTINSHEQYF
TRBJ1-5	TRBV30	.	.	TGTGCCTGGAGTGAAAACGCGGGAGGCAATCAGCCCCAGCATTTT	CAWSENAGGNQPQHF
TRBJ2-3	TRBV4-3	TRBD2	.	TGCGCCAGCAGCCAAGAGGCGCGGGGGGGTGTGGATACGCAGTATTTT	CASSQEARGGVDTQYF
TRBJ1-6	TRBV7-3	.	.	TGTGCCAGCAGCCCCGAGACGGGGTCACCCCTCCACTTT	CASSPETGSPLHF
TRBJ1-1	TRBV23-1	.	.	TGCGCCAGCAGTCCCGGGACACCTAGTCGGAACACTGAAGCTTTCTTT	CASSPGTPSRNTEAFF
TRBJ2-2	TRBV7-3	TRBD1	.	TGTGCCAGCAGCTTAACGTCAGGGGGGAACACCGGGGAGCTGTTTTTT	CASSLTSGGNTGELFF
TRBJ1-2	TRBV20-1	.	few	TGCAGTGCTAGAGGGCTGGGCTACACCTTC	CSARGLGYTF
TRBJ1-4	TRBV5-1	TRBD1	few	TGCGCCAGCAGCCGGACAGGGGGCGGTTCGGGTGAAAAACTGTTTTTT	CASSRTGGGSGEKLFF
TRBJ2-7	TRBV2	.	.	TGTGCCAGCTACCCAGACTCCTACGAGCAGTACTTC	CASYPDSYEQYF
TRBJ2-6	TRBV19	.	.	TGTGCCAGTAGGCCCCGGGGGGCCAACGTCCTGACTTTC	CASRPRGANVLTF
TRBJ2-2	TRBV6-5	.	.	TGTGCCAGTCTCCGGGCCACAGGCACCGGGGAGCTGTTTTTT	CASLRATGTGELFF
TRBJ1-3	TRBV2	.	.	TGTGCCAGCAGTGAAGGCAGGAATGGAAACACCATATATTTT	CASSEGRNGNTIYF
TRBJ1-1	TRBV9	.	.	TGTGCCAGCAGCGTAGAGCTGAACACTGAAGCTTTCTTT	CASSVELNTEAFF
TRBJ2-7	TRBV28	.	.	TGTGCCAGCAGTTTGTGGGGGGGTCGACAGGGGCTCCCCTACGAGCAGTACTTC	CASSLWGGRQGLPYEQYF
TRBJ2-3	TRBV7-9	.	few	TGTGCCAGCGTATTCGGGAGCACAGATACGCAGTATTTT	CASVFGSTDTQYF
TRBJ2-7	TRBV5-1	TRBD2	.	TGCGCCAGCAGTCCCGGGACTAGCGGGAGTTGGGAGCAGTACTTC	CASSPGTSGSWEQYF